This T cell receptor beta chain is from a study of CD8 T cells in ankylosing spondylitis. General study findings and limits: Seven to nine highly homologous variants formed a TCR beta motif that appeared characteristic of ankylosing spondylitis blood.

Each TCR beta library was made by quantitative 5'-RACE that incorporated molecular barcodes. TCRdb re-analysed the 5' RACE reads in MiXCR, keeping a single row per CDR3 protein. This sample has about 750,000 distinct CDR3 sequences; roughly 19% occur once, and the top ten carry about a fifth. Concerning this clonotype itself: Its antigen is undetermined.

This CDR3 is 14 amino acids long. The sample consisted of blood, either unsorted or a sorted T cell fraction (not recorded which). The rearrangement links TRBV21-1 to TRBJ2-7. TRBV21-1 is marked as a pseudogene. The TCR was taken from a male donor with ankylosing spondylitis. This CDR3 is CASSTGRTSYEQYF. In DNA, the CDR3 is TGTGCCAGCAGCACAGGACGGACCTCCTACGAGCAGTACTTC.